This paragraph covers one T cell receptor beta chain sequence. V was clipped by 4 bases and J by 7 bases; unmatched bases: 12. The CDR3 runs to 14 residues. Germline assignment: CDR1 DFQATT and CDR2 SNEGSKA (reference sequence). The data belong to a study of molecular identifiers for immune sequencing clone quantification. Each CDR3 protein is one row after TCRdb ran MiXCR on the PCR reads. The sample holds some 320,000 distinct CDR3 sequences, 24% seen once. This receptor was obtained from a human donor in good health. Some libraries in this study had Jurkat cell RNA spiked in. This chain uses TRBV20-1 with TRBJ2-5, with TRBD1 matching 7 bases. Material: naive CD8+ T cells from blood, with Jurkat cell RNA spiked in. Described subset: FACS-sorted CD8+CD4-CCR7+CD45RA+ naive T cells. DNA of the CDR3: TGCAGTGCTATTTGGGACAGCGATCCTAGGACCCAGTACTTC. As protein: CSAIWDSDPRTQYF.